These T cell receptor beta chains were read from a single sample in a study of post-analysis software for immune sequencing data. Each CDR3 protein is one row after TCRdb ran MiXCR on the PCR reads. This table has 380,000 or so distinct CDR3 sequences, roughly 38% appearing once. Input material: blood. The receptor source for this set is a girl aged 5-17 years with multiple sclerosis. The CDR3 runs from the conserved cysteine through the conserved F or W. D genes are given only for firm matches. Size is omitted from some rows. Given values are once, few, many or a class for expanded clones.

abundance | d_gene | j_gene | v_gene | CDR3aa | CDR3nt
few | NA | TRBJ2-3 | TRBV20-1 | CSAPDLIARVGTDTQYF | TGCAGTGCCCCTGACCTGATTGCGAGGGTAGGCACAGATACGCAGTATTTT
NA | NA | TRBJ2-7 | TRBV6-6 | CASGGGGYEQYF | TGTGCCAGCGGGGGCGGGGGCTACGAGCAGTACTTC
few | TRBD2 | TRBJ2-7 | TRBV4-2 | CASSPPGGRAYEQYF | TGTGCCAGCAGCCCCCCGGGGGGAAGAGCCTACGAGCAGTACTTC
few | NA | TRBJ1-2 | TRBV7-2 | CASSLAQGGYTF | TGTGCCAGCAGCTTAGCGCAGGGTGGCTACACCTTC
NA | NA | TRBJ1-2 | TRBV9 | CASSVAGSTGYGYTF | TGTGCCAGCAGCGTAGCCGGATCCACCGGCTATGGCTACACCTTC
few | NA | TRBJ1-2 | TRBV21-1 | CASSKGRGDGYTF | TGTGCCAGCAGCAAGGGTCGGGGTGATGGCTACACCTTC
NA | NA | TRBJ2-5 | TRBV20-1 | CSAAQETQYF | TGCAGTGCTGCCCAAGAGACCCAGTACTTC
NA | NA | TRBJ2-4 | TRBV7-9 | CASSLAPRGGAKNIQYF | TGTGCCAGCAGCTTAGCGCCCAGGGGAGGAGCCAAAAACATTCAGTACTTC
NA | NA | TRBJ2-1 | TRBV29-1 | CSVEVNEQFF | TGCAGCGTTGAAGTAAATGAGCAGTTCTTC
few | TRBD2 | TRBJ2-5 | TRBV20-1 | CSAGLPSGGWETQYF | TGCAGTGCTGGCCTCCCTAGCGGGGGTTGGGAGACCCAGTACTTC
NA | NA | TRBJ1-2 | TRBV20-1 | CSASSAGGYGYTF | TGCAGTGCTAGTTCCGCCGGGGGCTATGGCTACACCTTC
NA | TRBD1 | TRBJ2-7 | TRBV12-3/TRBV12-4 | CASSHRGTYEQYF | TGTGCCAGCAGTCACAGGGGAACCTACGAGCAGTACTTC
many | NA | TRBJ2-1 | TRBV7-9 | CASSSIRDPLYNEQFF | TGTGCCAGCAGCTCTATCCGGGACCCTCTATACAATGAGCAGTTCTTC
NA | TRBD2 | TRBJ2-5 | TRBV12-3/TRBV12-4 | CASRDSGEQETQYF | TGTGCCAGCCGAGATAGCGGGGAACAAGAGACCCAGTACTTC
NA | NA | TRBJ1-5 | TRBV2 | CASSGPGGKNQPQHF | TGTGCCAGCAGTGGTCCGGGGGGGAAAAATCAGCCCCAGCATTTT
NA | TRBD1 | TRBJ1-4 | TRBV7-6 | CASSFGQAATNEKLFF | TGTGCCAGCAGCTTCGGACAGGCAGCAACTAATGAAAAACTGTTTTTT
NA | NA | TRBJ2-3 | TRBV20-1 | CSAGTGGADTQYF | TGCAGTGCCGGGACTGGCGGGGCAGATACGCAGTATTTT
few | NA | TRBJ2-5 | TRBV27 | CATRGIYQETQYF | TGTGCCACCCGGGGGATATACCAAGAGACCCAGTACTTC
NA | TRBD1 | TRBJ1-1 | TRBV7-9 | CASSLAPGTGAGWLAEAFF | TGTGCCAGCAGCTTAGCGCCCGGGACAGGGGCGGGGTGGCTGGCTGAAGCTTTCTTT
NA | NA | TRBJ1-2 | TRBV20-1 | CSASTARVWGLAGYTF | TGCAGTGCTTCGACTGCTAGGGTTTGGGGGCTCGCTGGCTACACCTTC
few | TRBD1 | TRBJ1-1 | TRBV4-3 | CASSHWTGQNTEAFF | TGCGCCAGCAGCCATTGGACAGGGCAAAACACTGAAGCTTTCTTT
few | NA | TRBJ1-4 | TRBV7-6 | CASSSDISLPREKLFF | TGTGCCAGCAGCTCCGACATCTCTCTCCCGAGGGAAAAACTGTTTTTT